These T cell receptor beta chains were read from a single sample in a study of blood T cells in healthy people across ages. Using its own MiXCR run on the 5' RACE reads, TCRdb lists one record per CDR3 protein. The sample holds 780,000 or so distinct CDR3 sequences, 56% seen once. The sample taken for sequencing was blood. The receptors shown here come from a man aged 35-49 years in good health. Each CDR3 is given with its conserved first and last residue. Each record gives: J gene, D gene, V gene, clone size, CDR3 protein, CDR3 DNA. The D gene is left open where the match is weak. For some rows the clone size is stated as once, few or many, or as a class when expanded; others skip it.

>TRBJ2-2|.|TRBV21-1|.
CASSKLGSGELFF
TGTGCCAGCAGCAAACTGGGGTCCGGGGAGCTGTTTTTT
>TRBJ2-1|.|TRBV4-3|.
CASSQLATSYNEQFF
TGCGCCAGCAGCCAGCTAGCAACCTCCTACAATGAGCAGTTCTTC
>TRBJ2-3|.|TRBV4-2|few
CASSQDQARSTDTQYF
TGTGCCAGCAGCCAAGATCAAGCCAGGAGCACAGATACGCAGTATTTT
>TRBJ2-4|.|TRBV7-2|.
CASSLFDIQYF
TGTGCCAGCAGCTTATTCGACATTCAGTACTTC
>TRBJ1-2|TRBD1|TRBV7-9|.
CASSLSRGQDGYTF
TGTGCCAGCAGTTTAAGCAGGGGGCAGGATGGCTACACCTTC
>TRBJ1-2|.|TRBV6-5|.
CASRLRTDFQGYTF
TGTGCCAGCAGGCTCCGGACAGATTTTCAGGGCTACACCTTC
>TRBJ2-1|.|TRBV28|.
CASSQLTIGGFYNEQFF
TGTGCCAGCAGTCAACTGACGATTGGGGGGTTCTACAATGAGCAGTTCTTC
>TRBJ2-7|TRBD2|TRBV29-1|.
CSTLRLAGSSYEQYF
TGCAGCACATTGCGGTTAGCGGGCAGCTCCTACGAGCAGTACTTC
>TRBJ2-5|TRBD1|TRBV6-5|few
CASSYRGLTETQYF
TGTGCCAGCAGTTACAGGGGGCTTACGGAGACCCAGTACTTC
>TRBJ2-7|.|TRBV27|.
CASSPQHIMQEQYF
TGTGCCAGCAGTCCACAGCACATTATGCAGGAGCAGTACTTC
>TRBJ1-2|.|TRBV5-5|.
CASSSLGGGSYGYTF
TGTGCCAGCAGCTCCCTGGGGGGGGGAAGCTATGGCTACACCTTC
>TRBJ2-3|TRBD2|TRBV11-2|.
CASSLASGGPRDTQYF
TGTGCCAGCAGCTTAGCTAGCGGGGGGCCTCGGGATACGCAGTATTTT
>TRBJ2-1|TRBD2|TRBV12-5|.
CASGLGTSGSPFF
TGTGCTAGTGGTTTGGGTACTAGCGGGAGCCCGTTCTTC
>TRBJ2-4|.|TRBV20-1|.
CSATTGANIQYF
TGCAGTGCTACGACAGGAGCAAACATTCAGTACTTC
>TRBJ2-1|.|TRBV6-5|few
CASTTTAYNEQFF
TGTGCCAGCACCACGACAGCTTACAATGAGCAGTTCTTC
>TRBJ2-2|TRBD2|TRBV11-2|.
CASSARTSGRNTGELFF
TGTGCCAGCAGCGCCCGGACTAGCGGAAGGAACACCGGGGAGCTGTTTTTT
>TRBJ2-1|.|TRBV4-1|.
CASSQDSPGVDEQFF
TGCGCCAGCAGCCAAGATAGCCCAGGGGTGGATGAGCAGTTCTTC
>TRBJ1-2|.|TRBV7-8|few
CASTEDGAGVGGYTF
TGTGCCAGCACGGAGGATGGGGCCGGGGTAGGAGGCTACACCTTC
>TRBJ1-5|.|TRBV10-3|.
CAISRGVSNQPQHF
TGTGCCATCAGCCGAGGGGTTAGCAATCAGCCCCAGCATTTT
>TRBJ2-4|.|TRBV9|many
CASSEAAGLPNIQYF
TGTGCCAGCAGCGAGGCAGCGGGCCTGCCAAACATTCAGTACTTC
>TRBJ2-6|.|TRBV6-6|.
CASRPGTHSGANVLTF
TGTGCCAGCAGGCCCGGGACTCACTCTGGGGCCAACGTCCTGACTTTC
>TRBJ2-3|.|TRBV20-1|.
CSARVVGRTDTQYF
TGCAGTGCTAGGGTAGTCGGACGCACAGATACGCAGTATTTT
>TRBJ1-2|.|TRBV12-3/TRBV12-4|.
CASSLAAAGANRGYTF
TGTGCCAGCAGTTTAGCTGCGGCAGGGGCGAATCGGGGCTACACCTTC
>TRBJ2-1|.|TRBV24-1|.
CATSDPNEQFF
TGTGCCACCAGTGATCCTAATGAGCAGTTCTTC
>TRBJ1-2|.|TRBV15|.
CATSRGEGYTF
TGTGCCACCAGCAGAGGTGAGGGCTACACCTTC
>TRBJ1-2|.|TRBV14|few
CASSSPPSNYGYTF
TGTGCCAGCAGTTCACCTCCATCTAACTATGGCTACACCTTC
>TRBJ1-1|.|TRBV10-2|.
CASRDPMNTEAFF
TGCGCCAGCAGGGACCCAATGAACACTGAAGCTTTCTTT
>TRBJ1-6|.|TRBV7-3|.
CASSPAGEDSPLHF
TGTGCCAGCAGCCCAGCAGGGGAAGACTCACCCCTCCACTTT
>TRBJ2-7|.|TRBV7-9|few
CASSFGAGKSYEQYF
TGTGCCAGCAGCTTTGGGGCAGGCAAATCCTACGAGCAGTACTTC
>TRBJ2-7|TRBD1|TRBV3-1|few
CASSPLQGAGQYF
TGTGCCAGCAGCCCTTTACAGGGGGCCGGGCAGTACTTC
>TRBJ1-6|.|TRBV21-1|.
CASSKRGRDREYNSPLHF
TGTGCCAGCAGCAAAAGGGGGAGGGACAGAGAATATAATTCACCCCTCCACTTT
>TRBJ2-3|TRBD2|TRBV4-2|few
CASSQAGLAGVMTDTQYF
TGTGCCAGCAGCCAGGCGGGACTAGCGGGAGTTATGACAGATACGCAGTATTTT
>TRBJ2-3|.|TRBV9|.
CASSALGTTTDTQYF
TGTGCCAGCAGCGCCCTCGGGACAACCACAGATACGCAGTATTTT
>TRBJ2-4|.|TRBV7-9|few
CASSLVAPGLQYF
TGTGCCAGCAGCTTAGTGGCACCGGGGCTCCAGTACTTC
>TRBJ2-7|.|TRBV3-1|.
CASSQDPRASTEQYF
TGTGCCAGCAGCCAAGATCCCAGGGCCTCGACCGAGCAGTACTTC
>TRBJ2-5|.|TRBV15|.
CATSRDIETQYF
TGTGCCACCAGCAGAGATATAGAGACCCAGTACTTC
>TRBJ2-5|.|TRBV9|.
CASSDDLNQETQYF
TGTGCCAGCTCGGACGACCTTAACCAAGAGACCCAGTACTTC
>TRBJ2-1|.|TRBV7-2|.
CASSSLAQETQFF
TGTGCCAGCAGCTCGCTGGCCCAAGAGACCCAGTTCTTC
>TRBJ1-2|.|TRBV29-1|.
CSVESGHGYTF
TGCAGCGTTGAATCTGGGCATGGCTACACCTTC
>TRBJ2-3|TRBD2|TRBV9|.
CASSASGTSGVDTQYF
TGTGCCAGCAGCGCCTCCGGGACTAGCGGGGTGGATACGCAGTATTTT
>TRBJ2-4|.|TRBV6-2/TRBV6-3|.
CASSPKGQIILAKNIQYF
TGTGCCAGCAGTCCAAAAGGACAGATTATACTAGCCAAAAACATTCAGTACTTC
>TRBJ2-7|TRBD2|TRBV7-2|.
CASSLVGGRGSEQYF
TGTGCCAGCAGCTTAGTAGGCGGGAGGGGGAGCGAGCAGTACTTC
>TRBJ1-5|TRBD1|TRBV28|.
CATSTGTGYQPQHF
TGTGCCACCTCCACCGGGACAGGGTATCAGCCCCAGCATTTT
>TRBJ2-7|.|TRBV7-8|.
CASSTGQSFWYNEQYF
TGTGCCAGCAGCACCGGACAATCATTTTGGTACAATGAGCAGTACTTC
>TRBJ1-2|TRBD1|TRBV25-1|few
CASSDQHDRDEGYTF
TGTGCCAGCAGTGACCAACATGACAGGGATGAAGGCTACACCTTC
>TRBJ1-6|.|TRBV20-1|.
CSARDFDTSYNSPLHF
TGCAGTGCTAGAGATTTTGATACCTCCTATAATTCACCCCTCCACTTT
>TRBJ2-5|.|TRBV20-1|few
CSASVVRGETQYF
TGCAGTGCTAGCGTCGTCCGGGGGGAGACCCAGTACTTC
>TRBJ1-2|.|TRBV28|.
CAIPAEGRTPLHGYTF
TGTGCCATCCCAGCAGAGGGGCGAACCCCCTTGCATGGCTACACCTTC
>TRBJ1-6|.|TRBV24-1|.
CATSPGVSNSPLHF
TGTGCCACCTCGCCCGGGGTATCCAATTCACCCCTCCACTTT
>TRBJ2-7|TRBD1|TRBV4-3|few
CASSPDRGRHYEQYF
TGCGCCAGCAGCCCGGACAGGGGGAGACACTACGAGCAGTACTTC
>TRBJ1-1|TRBD1|TRBV18|.
CASSTGVWNTEAFF
TGTGCCAGCTCAACAGGGGTTTGGAACACTGAAGCTTTCTTT
>TRBJ2-5|.|TRBV21-1|.
CASDGTDQETQYF
TGTGCCAGCGATGGGACAGACCAAGAGACCCAGTACTTC
>TRBJ2-7|TRBD2|TRBV28|.
CASSPAGAGGSYEQYF
TGTGCCAGCAGTCCGGCGGGCGCGGGAGGGTCCTACGAGCAGTACTTC
>TRBJ1-1|.|TRBV2|.
CASLWKSALNTEAFF
TGTGCCAGCCTGTGGAAGTCCGCGCTGAACACTGAAGCTTTCTTT
>TRBJ1-2|.|TRBV7-9|.
CANGEDPYGYTF
TGTGCCAACGGGGAGGATCCCTATGGCTACACCTTC
>TRBJ2-7|TRBD1|TRBV12-3/TRBV12-4|.
CASSFSGQGYEQYF
TGTGCCAGCAGTTTTTCCGGACAGGGCTACGAGCAGTACTTC
>TRBJ1-5|.|TRBV12-3/TRBV12-4|.
CASTLGGRPQHF
TGTGCCAGCACCCTAGGCGGGAGGCCCCAGCATTTT